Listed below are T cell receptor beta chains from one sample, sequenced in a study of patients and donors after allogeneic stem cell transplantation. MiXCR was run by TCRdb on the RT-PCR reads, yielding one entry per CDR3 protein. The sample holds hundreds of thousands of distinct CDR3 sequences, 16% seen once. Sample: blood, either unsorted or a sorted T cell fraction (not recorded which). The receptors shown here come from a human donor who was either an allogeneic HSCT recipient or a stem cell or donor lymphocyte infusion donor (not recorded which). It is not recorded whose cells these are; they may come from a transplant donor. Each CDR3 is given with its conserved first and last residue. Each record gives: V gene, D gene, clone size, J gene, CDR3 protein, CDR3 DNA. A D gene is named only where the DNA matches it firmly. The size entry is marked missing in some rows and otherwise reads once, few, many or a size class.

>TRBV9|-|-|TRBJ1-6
CASSRRPQSRSSPLHF
TGTGCCAGCAGCCGTAGACCCCAAAGTCGGAGCTCACCCCTCCACTTT
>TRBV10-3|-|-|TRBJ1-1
CAISVREGTEAFF
TGTGCCATCAGTGTCAGGGAAGGCACTGAAGCTTTCTTT
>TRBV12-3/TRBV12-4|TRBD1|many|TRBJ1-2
CASSPRGTGDGGYTF
TGTGCCAGCAGTCCGCGCGGGACAGGGGACGGTGGCTACACCTTC
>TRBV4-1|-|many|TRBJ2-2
CASSLSQVLAGELFF
TGCGCCAGCAGCCTCTCCCAGGTTTTAGCAGGGGAGCTGTTTTTT
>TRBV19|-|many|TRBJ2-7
CASSMAVSSYEQYF
TGTGCCAGTAGTATGGCAGTGAGCTCCTACGAGCAGTACTTC
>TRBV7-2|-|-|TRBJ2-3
CASSLAHGTVGAQYF
TGTGCCAGCAGCTTAGCGCACGGGACGGTCGGGGCGCAGTATTTT
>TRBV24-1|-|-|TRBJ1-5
CATSKQGRNQPQHF
TGTGCCACCAGTAAACAGGGTCGCAATCAGCCCCAGCATTTT
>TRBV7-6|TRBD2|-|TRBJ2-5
CASSPLQRGQETQYF
TGTGCCAGCAGCCCCCTTCAGCGGGGCCAAGAGACCCAGTACTTC
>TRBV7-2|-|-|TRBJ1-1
CASSLNWSEAFF
TGTGCCAGCAGCTTAAACTGGTCTGAAGCTTTCTTT
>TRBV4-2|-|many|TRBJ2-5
CASSQGDSRSLYF
TGTGCCAGCAGCCAAGGAGATAGCCGATCTCTGTACTTC
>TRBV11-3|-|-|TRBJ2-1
CASSRGRPPDNEQFF
TGTGCCAGCAGTCGCGGACGGCCTCCTGACAATGAGCAGTTCTTC
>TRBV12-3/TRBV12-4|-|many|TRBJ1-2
CASSSGDRTNYGYTF
TGTGCCAGCAGTTCTGGGGACCGAACTAACTATGGCTACACCTTC
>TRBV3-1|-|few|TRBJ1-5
CASSHIGNQPQHF
TGTGCCAGCAGCCACATTGGGAATCAGCCCCAGCATTTT
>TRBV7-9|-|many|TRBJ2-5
CASSFVVVETQYF
TGTGCCAGCAGCTTCGTGGTAGTAGAGACCCAGTACTTC